This TCR beta chain is drawn from a study of cytomegalovirus exposure and HLA in healthy donors. Study outcomes and limitations: One variant, a missense change in DCLRE1C, was linked in a later analysis to TCR beta V- and J-gene trimming. There were reportedly fewer N-insertions in an Asian-associated ancestry cluster than the approximately 670-donor mean, in a later analysis.

About this clone itself: Its antigen is still unknown.

Researchers ran the PCR with 60 Vbeta and 13 Jbeta primers. This table comes from immunoSEQ multiplex PCR, and its TCRdb copy is limited to in-frame clones, with some not included. The table records around 160,000 clones, around 75% of them present only once. This CDR3 has 14 amino acids. V was shortened by 6 bases and J by 4 bases, with 10 bases between the two germline ends. In germline, CDR1 is MNHEY, CDR2 SMNVEV (reference sequence). The V gene is TRBV27, the J gene TRBJ2-6; TRBD1 might be the D (6 bases). The receptor was isolated from a woman between 18 and 29 years old in good health and CMV-seronegative. Material for sequencing was PBMCs. This chain's CDR3 is CASRGAVGANVLTF. The CDR3 DNA follows: TGTGCCAGCAGGGGGGCGGTAGGGGCCAACGTCCTGACTTTC.